The next 25 T cell receptor beta chains were all read from a single sample in a study of T cells after yellow fever vaccination (dated by TCRdb to between 2018 and 2021). What the treatment or condition label conveys for this sample: live attenuated yellow fever vaccine strain. Receptors were amplified or captured by 5' RACE. TCRdb lists the instrument as Illumina HiSeq 2500. Clones were called with MiXCR by TCRdb after fastp trimmed the public reads at Q25, and only in-frame beta chains were retained. Entries that share a CDR3 protein sequence are merged under the most common genes and DNA. The sample table shows over 150,000 distinct CDR3 sequences, and 6.2% are seen once. Less than 3% of the sample is in the top ten clones. The material sequenced was CD4+ T cells sorted from PBMCs, taken on the day of the first yellow fever vaccination. The receptors stem from a man aged 18-30 years who received the YFV17D yellow fever vaccine.

This clonotype was observed many times. For the CDR3, the DNA is TGCGCCAGCAGCTCCAGGGCTAACTATGGCTACACCTTC. The encoded protein is CASSSRANYGYTF. The V gene is TRBV5-1, the J gene TRBJ1-2, with a weak D call TRBD1 (5 bases). V shed 3 bases and J shed 0 bases, with 6 bases lying between them. Germline loops: CDR1 SGHRS, CDR2 YFSETQ. This CDR3 has 13 residues.

This clonotype appeared a few times. The CDR3 sequence is CASSGTTGGSYNEQFF. The CDR3 DNA is TGCGCCAGCAGCGGGACGACGGGGGGGTCCTACAATGAGCAGTTCTTC. V and J are TRBV5-1 and TRBJ2-1; 8 bases match TRBD2. The trim removed 4 bases at V and 1 base at J, leaving 7 bases unmatched. Germline V gene data show CDR1 as SGHRS and CDR2 as YFSETQ. This CDR3 has 16 amino acids.

This clonotype has a count of ten or more. The rearrangement joins TRBV6-5 to TRBJ2-7; possible D gene TRBD2, 5 bases. Germline loops: CDR1 MNHEY, CDR2 SVGAGI. The CDR3 is 15 residues long. V lost 0 bases and J 3 bases, leaving 12 bases between the germline ends. The CDR3: CASSYSKGEGYEQYF. CDR3 coding DNA: TGTGCCAGCAGTTACTCGAAGGGCGAGGGCTACGAGCAGTACTTC.

This clonotype was seen ten or more times. The gene calls are TRBV7-9 and TRBJ2-2; D gene ambiguous. Between the trimmed V and J ends, which lost 8 bases and 2 bases, there was a span of 21 bases. The CDR3 consists of 17 residues. CDR1 is SEHNR and CDR2 is FQNEAQ in the germline V gene (reference sequence). DNA for the CDR3: TGTGCCAGCCGAAATTGGGTCGGGCGTCACAACACCGGGGAGCTGTTTTTT. It specifies CASRNWVGRHNTGELFF.

This clonotype was seen more than once but under ten times. V and J are TRBV20-1 and TRBJ1-2; no clear D. The CDR3 has 11 residues. V lost 8 bases, J lost 0 bases, and 7 bases lay in between. Germline loops: CDR1 DFQATT, CDR2 SNEGSKA (reference sequence). In DNA, the CDR3 is TGCAGTATCCCACCTAACTATGGCTACACCTTC. Its translation: CSIPPNYGYTF.

The sample holds a few counts of this clonotype. V usage is TRBV18 and J usage is TRBJ2-5; tentatively, D is TRBD2 (6 bases). Germline loops: CDR1 KGHSH, CDR2 LQKENI. The CDR3 is 13 amino acids. V lost 3 bases and J 4 bases, leaving 9 bases between the germline ends. CDR3 bases: TGTGCCAGCTCACCCCAGGGAGGAGAGACCCAGTACTTC. Its translation is CASSPQGGETQYF.

This clonotype was seen many times. The V call is TRBV20-1, the J call TRBJ2-2, with D perhaps matching TRBD2 (6 bases). V was trimmed by 4 bases and J by 6 bases, leaving 21 bases between them. CDR3 size: 16 residues. Germline V gene lookup returns CDR1 DFQATT and CDR2 SNEGSKA (reference sequence). DNA of the CDR3: TGCAGTGCTAAGAGCCGGGACTCCAACGTTCCCGGGGAGCTGTTTTTT. This gives the protein CSAKSRDSNVPGELFF.

The genes are TRBV7-2 and TRBJ2-1, with D possibly TRBD2 on 6 matching bases. Trimming stripped 2 bases from V and 7 bases from J, with 15 bases between. This CDR3 comprises 15 residues. Germline V CDR1 and CDR2: SGHTA, FQGNSA. Here the CDR3 reads CASSLFPQAGNEQFF. The CDR3 bases are TGTGCCAGCAGCTTATTCCCCCAAGCGGGTAATGAGCAGTTCTTC.

This clonotype has a count of ten or more. The V call is TRBV5-1, the J call TRBJ2-7; D remains ambiguous. Trimming left V 3 bases short and J 5 bases short, with 6 bases between. This CDR3 is 11 amino acids long. Looked up from germline, CDR1 is SGHRS and CDR2 is YFSETQ. The CDR3 DNA reads as TGCGCCAGCAGCTCCGAGGACGAGCAGTACTTC. This encodes CASSSEDEQYF.

The chain couples TRBV4-1 to TRBJ1-4; no clear D. The germline V gene encodes CDR1 MGHRA and CDR2 YSYEKL. V gave up 4 bases and J gave up 4 bases, with 7 bases separating them. The length of the CDR3 is 13 residues. The CDR3 is CASSLQLNEKLFF. The CDR3 DNA follows: TGCGCCAGCAGCCTACAGCTTAATGAAAAACTGTTTTTT.

This clonotype turned up a few times. Sequence at one end of the junction differs from germline and may be a read error. The V call is TRBV4-2, the J call TRBJ1-6, with D uncertain. The CDR3 covers 15 residues. Per germline, CDR1 LGHNA and CDR2 YNFKEQ. CDR3 coding DNA: TGTGCCAGCAGCCAAGGGAGCCTGAGGGCCACGGGTCTGCAATTT. Its protein is CASSQGSLRATGLQF.

This clonotype has ten or more counts. The chain links TRBV29-1 to TRBJ2-5, with D tentatively TRBD1 or TRBD2 (6 bases each). Germline V gene sequence: CDR1 SQVTM, CDR2 ANQGSEA. CDR3 length: 13 amino acids. V lost 2 bases and J lost 5, with 12 bases in between. CDR3 loop: CSVERGAGETQYF. As DNA, the CDR3 is TGCAGCGTTGAAAGGGGGGCAGGGGAGACCCAGTACTTC.

This clonotype has more than one count but fewer than ten. This sequence joins TRBV19 and TRBJ2-3, with a tentative D call TRBD2 (5 bases). The CDR3 contains 17 residues. The ends were cut back, 4 bases at V and 4 bases at J, with 21 bases in the middle. Germline V gene lookup returns CDR1 LNHDA and CDR2 SQIVND (reference sequence). This CDR3 reads CASSTRTTGDFADTQYF. Here the CDR3 DNA reads TGTGCCAGTAGTACCAGAACCACCGGGGATTTTGCAGATACGCAGTATTTT.

This clonotype was counted only a few times. This chain connects TRBV20-1 to TRBJ1-4, with TRBD1 matching over 9 bases. CDR3 length: 13 amino acids. CDR1 DFQATT and CDR2 SNEGSKA come from the germline V gene (reference sequence). Trimming cost V 6 bases and J 8 bases; bases outside gene matches: 7. The CDR3 bases are TGCAGTGCCAGGGACAGGGTCCGGGAAAAACTGTTTTTT. Protein product: CSARDRVREKLFF.

A word on this clonotype: Its ends do not fully match the called genes, so a read error is possible. This rearrangement joins TRBV7-9 to TRBJ1-1; no firm D call. CDR3 size: 12 residues. The germline V gene has CDR1 SEHNR and CDR2 FQNEAQ (reference sequence). CDR3 bases: TGTGCCAGCAGCCTAGCGGGCGCACAAGCTTTCTTT. It encodes CASSLAGAQAFF.

This clonotype was recorded many times. This CDR3 reads CASSVGTSNQPQHF. The CDR3 DNA follows: TGCGCCAGCAGCGTAGGGACTTCAAATCAGCCCCAGCATTTT. The chain joins TRBV5-1 to TRBJ1-5, with a weak D call TRBD1 (5 bases). This CDR3 has 14 amino acids. V lost 4 bases and J 4 bases, leaving 12 bases between the germline ends. CDR1 is SGHRS and CDR2 is YFSETQ in the germline V gene.

This clonotype appeared a few times. This chain links TRBV9 with TRBJ2-1; TRBD2 matches at 8 bases. Germline CDR1 reads SGDLS; CDR2 reads YYNGEE. The CDR3 has 16 amino acids. V shed 2 bases, J shed 9 bases, and the junction held 13 bases outside the gene matches. CDR3 loop: CASSVRSSGEPGEQFF. CDR3 in DNA: TGTGCCAGCAGCGTCCGGAGTAGCGGGGAGCCTGGTGAGCAGTTCTTC.

About this clonotype: An end of the junction does not agree with germline; a read error may underlie this. The CDR3 DNA follows: TGCGCCGGCAGCAATATAATAAGGATTACCTACAATGAGCAGTTCTTC. Translating it yields CAGSNIIRITYNEQFF. The J gene is TRBJ2-1, the V gene TRBV4-3; D unclear. The length of the CDR3 is 16 residues. Germline V gene data show CDR1 as LGHNA and CDR2 as YSLEER.

The rearrangement links TRBV2 to TRBJ2-2; no reliable D call. The V and J ends lost 7 bases and 4 bases respectively, with 16 bases between them. Germline V gene lookup returns CDR1 SNHLY and CDR2 FYNNEI. This CDR3 spans 15 amino acids. CDR3 in DNA: TGTGCCAGCACATCCCAGTCTTGGGCCACCGGGGAGCTGTTTTTT. Translated: CASTSQSWATGELFF. The variable domain in full, completed from reference TRBV2 and TRBJ2-2, reads EPEVTQTPSHQVTQMGQEVILRCVPISNHLYFYWYRQILGQKVEFLVSFYNNEISEKSEIFDDQFSVERPDGSNFTLKIRSTKLEDSAMYFCASTSQSWATGELFFGEGSRLTVL.

This clonotype has just a few counts. The chain carries TRBV11-2 and TRBJ2-3; TRBD2 agrees at 10 bases. Germline values: CDR1 SGHAT, CDR2 FQNNGV. The CDR3 consists of 20 residues. V dropped 8 bases and J dropped 0; count of bases not matched to a gene: 20. This CDR3 reads CASGNIAGGFTRASTDTQYF. DNA of the CDR3: TGTGCCAGCGGAAACATAGCGGGGGGATTTACAAGGGCTAGCACAGATACGCAGTATTTT.

About this clonotype: With a much larger clone just one base away, this may be a read error. The V gene is TRBV7-9, the J gene TRBJ1-5; tentatively, D is TRBD1 (6 bases). In germline, CDR1 is SEHNR, CDR2 FQNEAQ (reference sequence). V lost 5 bases and J lost 8, with 16 bases in between. The CDR3 has 14 residues. The CDR3 region has the DNA TGTGCCAGCAGCGCCCCGGGGGCGGAGGAGCCCCAGCATTTT. Translation gives CASSAPGAEEPQHF.

This clonotype has only a few counts. This chain uses TRBV29-1 with TRBJ1-2, with D uncertain. Germline CDR1 and CDR2: SQVTM and ANQGSEA. The V end lost 4 bases, the J end lost 6 bases, and 6 bases lay between the germline ends. The CDR3 spans 10 residues. In DNA, the CDR3 is TGCAGCGTTGCCTATGATGGCTACACCTTC. It specifies CSVAYDGYTF.

This clonotype was picked up a small number of times. A read error may account for a junction end that differs from germline. The CDR3 sequence: CASSFAGRLQGTQYF. As DNA, the CDR3 is TGTGCCAGCAGCTTCGCGGGCAGGCTCCAAGGGACCCAGTACTTC. The genes are TRBV11-2 and TRBJ2-5; possible D gene TRBD2, 5 bases. Germline V CDR1 and CDR2: SGHAT, FQNNGV. This CDR3 spans 15 amino acids.

DNA for the CDR3: TGTGCCAGCAGCTCGCCGGGGGGGCGAAGATATGGCTACACCTTC. Amino acids: CASSSPGGRRYGYTF. The chain recombines TRBV5-4 with TRBJ1-2, with a possible D match to TRBD1 (6 bases). The ends were cut back, 3 bases at V and 5 bases at J, with 17 bases in the middle. The length of the CDR3 is 15 residues. Germline loops: CDR1 SGHNT, CDR2 YYREEE (reference sequence).

In its sample, this clonotype was seen a few times. The genes are TRBV10-3 and TRBJ2-5; maybe TRBD1 (6 bases). The CDR3 spans 15 residues. Per germline, CDR1 ENHRY and CDR2 SYGVKD. Trimming removed 2 bases at V and 2 bases at J, with 12 bases between. CDR3 DNA: TGTGCCATCAGTGAGCGAAGGACAGCTCAAGAGACCCAGTACTTC. Translating gives CAISERRTAQETQYF.